This T cell receptor beta chain was retrieved from a study of blood T cell repertoires in COVID-19. Study overall: From T cells, B-cell-depleted T cells, or PBMCs came the material, which was cDNA or gDNA.

V was cut by 5 bases and J by 0 bases, with 13 bases left in between. Germline CDR1 is SGHRS and CDR2 is YFSETQ. The CDR3 consists of 15 residues. The cohort comprised adults aged about 18 to 100 years residing in around 25 US areas. In assigning cohorts, the study relied on participant-reported clinical history. Assay used: immunoSEQ multiplex PCR; TCRdb lists only in-frame clones, some missing. The sample lists some 380,000 clones, 88% occurring once. The chain links TRBV5-1 to TRBJ2-3; D gene unclear. The source of this sequence is a woman between 40 and 50 years old with acute COVID-19. Sequencing used PBMCs or T cells enriched from blood (not recorded which). The CDR3 DNA sequence: TGCGCCAGCAGTGAAAGAGGAGCTAGCACAGATACGCAGTATTTT. Translation: CASSERGASTDTQYF.